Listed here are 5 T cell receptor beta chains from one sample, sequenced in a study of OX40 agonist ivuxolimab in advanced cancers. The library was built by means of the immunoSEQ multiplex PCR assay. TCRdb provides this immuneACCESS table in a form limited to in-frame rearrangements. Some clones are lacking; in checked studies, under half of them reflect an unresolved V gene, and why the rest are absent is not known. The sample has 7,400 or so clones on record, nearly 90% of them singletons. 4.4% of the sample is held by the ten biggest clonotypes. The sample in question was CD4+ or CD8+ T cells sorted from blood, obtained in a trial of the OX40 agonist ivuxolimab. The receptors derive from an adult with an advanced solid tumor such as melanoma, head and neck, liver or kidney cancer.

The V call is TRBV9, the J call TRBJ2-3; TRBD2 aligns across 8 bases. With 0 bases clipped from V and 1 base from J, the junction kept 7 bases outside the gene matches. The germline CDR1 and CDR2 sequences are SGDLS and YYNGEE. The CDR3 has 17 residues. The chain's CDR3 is CASSVATAGGGTDTQYF. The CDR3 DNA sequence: TGTGCCAGCAGCGTAGCTACGGCCGGGGGGGGCACAGATACGCAGTATTTT.

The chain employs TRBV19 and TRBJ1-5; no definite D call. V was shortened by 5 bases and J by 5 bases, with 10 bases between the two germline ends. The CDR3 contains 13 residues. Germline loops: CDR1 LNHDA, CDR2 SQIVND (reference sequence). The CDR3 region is CASSGSRDQPQHF. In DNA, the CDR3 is TGTGCCAGTAGTGGGTCACGGGATCAGCCCCAGCATTTT.

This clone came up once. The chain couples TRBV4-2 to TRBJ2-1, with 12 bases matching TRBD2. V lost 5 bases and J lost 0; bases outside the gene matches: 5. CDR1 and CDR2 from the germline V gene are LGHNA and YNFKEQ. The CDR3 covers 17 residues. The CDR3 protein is CASSFRLAGDSYNEQFF. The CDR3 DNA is TGTGCCAGCAGCTTCCGACTAGCGGGAGACTCCTACAATGAGCAGTTCTTC.

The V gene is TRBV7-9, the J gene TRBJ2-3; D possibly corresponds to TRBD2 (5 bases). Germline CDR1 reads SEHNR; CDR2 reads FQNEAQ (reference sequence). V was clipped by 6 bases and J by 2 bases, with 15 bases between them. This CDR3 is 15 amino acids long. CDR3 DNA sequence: TGTGCCAGCAGTCATACGTGGGAGAACACAGATACGCAGTATTTT. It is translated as CASSHTWENTDTQYF.

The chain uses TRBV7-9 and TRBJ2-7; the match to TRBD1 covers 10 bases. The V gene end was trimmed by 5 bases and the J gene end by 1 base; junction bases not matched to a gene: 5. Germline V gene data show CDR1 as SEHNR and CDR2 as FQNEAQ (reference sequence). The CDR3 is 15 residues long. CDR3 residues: CASSRDRGHSYEQYV. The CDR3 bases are TGTGCCAGCAGCCGCGACAGGGGGCATTCCTACGAGCAGTACGTC.